These 24 T cell receptor beta chains came from one sample sequenced in a study of blood T cell repertoires in COVID-19. The assay was immunoSEQ multiplex PCR, and TCRdb's table has in-frame clones only and misses some. This table holds fewer than 200,000 clones, around 74% found once. Material: peripheral blood. The receptor set was obtained from a woman aged 80 or over with acute or convalescent COVID-19.

The gene calls are TRBV18 and TRBJ2-7; D not certain. V lost 4 bases to trimming and J lost 6 bases, with 7 bases between them. CDR3 length: 11 amino acids. Germline CDR1 reads KGHSH; CDR2 reads LQKENI. CDR3 bases: TGTGCCAGCTCACGAGGTGGCGAGCAGTACTTC. It encodes CASSRGGEQYF.

The chain is built from TRBV2 and TRBJ2-4; TRBD1 aligns across 10 bases. CDR3 length equals 15 residues. Per the germline V gene, CDR1 is SNHLY and CDR2 is FYNNEI. The V segment lost 7 bases and the J segment 9 bases; nucleotides outside the gene matches: 12. CDR3 coding DNA: TGTGCCAGCAATGGACAGGGGGGAGTGTCGGGCATTCAGTACTTC. The encoded protein is CASNGQGGVSGIQYF. Based on the CDR3 plus reference TRBV2 and TRBJ2-4, the full variable domain is EPEVTQTPSHQVTQMGQEVILRCVPISNHLYFYWYRQILGQKVEFLVSFYNNEISEKSEIFDDQFSVERPDGSNFTLKIRSTKLEDSAMYFCASNGQGGVSGIQYFGAGTRLSVL.

The gene calls are TRBV9 and TRBJ2-1; 8 bases fit TRBD1. Unmatched junction bases numbered 7, after V lost 7 bases and J lost 4 bases. There are 14 residues in the CDR3. Germline lookup yields CDR1 SGDLS and CDR2 YYNGEE. The CDR3 sequence is CASGGQGGYNEQFF. The CDR3 nucleotides are TGTGCCAGCGGAGGACAGGGTGGGTACAATGAGCAGTTCTTC. The whole variable domain, filled in from reference TRBV9 and TRBJ2-1, reads DSGVTQTPKHLITATGQRVTLRCSPRSGDLSVYWYQQSLDQGLQFLIQYYNGEERAKGNILERFSAQQFPDLHSELNLSSLELGDSALYFCASGGQGGYNEQFFGPGTRLTVL.

The chain employs TRBV12-3 or TRBV12-4 and TRBJ1-2; D is possibly TRBD1 (6 bases). The germline V and J ends were trimmed by 6 bases and 4 bases, with 12 bases remaining between them. The length of the CDR3 is 13 residues. CDR3 sequence (DNA): TGTGCCAGCAGGTCGACAGGTGGCTATGGCTACACCTTC. This encodes CASRSTGGYGYTF.

This sequence joins TRBV2 and TRBJ2-2; 8 nucleotides align to TRBD2. The CDR3 sequence is 16 residues long. Per the germline V gene, CDR1 is SNHLY and CDR2 is FYNNEI. The V segment lost 2 bases and the J segment 1 base; nucleotides outside the gene matches: 3. The CDR3 sequence: CASSELAGQNTGELFF. CDR3 nucleotides: TGTGCCAGCAGTGAACTAGCGGGTCAGAACACCGGGGAGCTGTTTTTT.

V is TRBV6-5 and J is TRBJ1-6; 7 bases agree with TRBD1. V trimming: 4 bases; J trimming: 9 bases; junction bases outside the gene matches: 9. The length of the CDR3 is 15 residues. Germline loops: CDR1 MNHEY, CDR2 SVGAGI. CDR3 nucleotide sequence: TGTGCCAGCAGTTCTACGACAGGGTATCGTTCACCCCTCCACTTT. It yields the protein CASSSTTGYRSPLHF.

This chain joins TRBV5-5 and TRBJ2-7, with no clear D. V shed 1 base and J shed 3 bases, with 11 bases lying between them. The CDR3 contains 14 residues. Germline-derived CDR1 and CDR2 are SGHKS and YYEKEE (reference sequence). In DNA, the CDR3 is TGTGCCAGCAGCTTGACAGATCCCGGCTACGAGCAGTACTTC. It yields the protein CASSLTDPGYEQYF.

This clone was counted between two and nine times. The chain uses TRBV9 and TRBJ2-1, with 9 bases aligning to TRBD1. Trimming took 4 bases from V and 7 from J; bases not matched to a gene: 12. This CDR3 is 16 amino acids long. Germline values: CDR1 SGDLS, CDR2 YYNGEE. CDR3 nucleotides: TGTGCCAGCAGCATGAACCGGGACAGGGATAGAAATGAGCAGTTCTTC. It specifies CASSMNRDRDRNEQFF.

The genes are TRBV6-5 and TRBJ1-4; 10 bases match TRBD1. Germline V CDR1 and CDR2: MNHEY, SVGAGI. The CDR3 totals 16 residues. The trim removed 3 bases at V and 8 bases at J, leaving 9 bases unmatched. The CDR3 here is CASSYGDRGGGEKLFF. The CDR3 nucleotides are TGTGCCAGCAGTTATGGGGACAGGGGTGGAGGGGAAAAACTGTTTTTT.

A remark on this clone: The junction departs from the called germline gene at one end, perhaps through a read error. The chain uses TRBV3-1 (or the pseudogene TRBV3-2) and TRBJ2-7; 11 nucleotides match TRBD1. The CDR3 length is 15 residues. From germline, CDR1 is LGHDT and CDR2 YNNKEL (reference sequence). As DNA, the CDR3 is TGTGCCGGCAGCCTAAGGACAGGGGGCGTTGGGGAGCAGTACTTC. Translated, it gives CAGSLRTGGVGEQYF.

The chain recombines TRBV7-2 with TRBJ1-3; D uncertain. Germline V gene data show CDR1 as SGHTA and CDR2 as FQGNSA. This CDR3 contains 15 residues. The germline V and J ends were trimmed by 6 bases and 1 base, with 13 bases remaining between them. The CDR3 DNA follows: TGTGCCAGCAGGCTAGTTGCGTCTTCTGGAAACACCATATATTTT. Protein product: CASRLVASSGNTIYF. Full variable domain (remainder filled in from reference TRBV7-2 and TRBJ1-3): GAGVSQSPSNKVTEKGKDVELRCDPISGHTALYWYRQSLGQGLEFLIYFQGNSAPDKSGLPSDRFSAERTGGSVSTLTIQRTQQEDSAVYLCASRLVASSGNTIYFGEGSWLTVV.

The chain links TRBV15 to TRBJ1-5; the D is unclear. The germline gives CDR1 LNHNV, CDR2 YYDKDF (reference sequence). Trimming took off 5 bases at V and 5 bases at J, with 13 bases between the two ends. There are 14 residues in the CDR3. For the CDR3, the DNA is TGTGCCACCAGCCCCCAGACCGGGGATCAGCCCCAGCATTTT. Amino acids: CATSPQTGDQPQHF.

This clone was found a few times. The gene calls are TRBV5-4 and TRBJ1-1; D may be TRBD1 (6 bases). The CDR3 length is 16 residues. V was pared by 4 bases and J by 0 bases, with 16 bases between. In germline, CDR1 is SGHNT, CDR2 YYREEE (reference sequence). This CDR3 is CASSLLDRGVNTEAFF. DNA of the CDR3: TGTGCCAGCAGCCTCCTGGACAGAGGAGTGAACACTGAAGCTTTCTTT.

The V gene is TRBV19, the J gene TRBJ1-5; no definite D call. Trimming removed 4 bases at V and 9 bases at J, with 19 bases between. CDR3 length: 15 amino acids. CDR1 LNHDA and CDR2 SQIVND come from the germline V gene (reference sequence). CDR3 loop: CASSTVTTDHRPQHF. The CDR3 region has the DNA TGTGCCAGTAGTACGGTCACTACCGACCACCGGCCCCAGCATTTT. The entire variable domain, with the rest obtained from reference TRBV19 and TRBJ1-5, is as follows: DGGITQSPKYLFRKEGQNVTLSCEQNLNHDAMYWYRQDPGQGLRLIYYSQIVNDFQKGDIAEGYSVSREKKESFPLTVTSAQKNPTAFYLCASSTVTTDHRPQHFGDGTRLSIL.

This clone was counted once. The chain uses TRBV5-1 and TRBJ2-1, with D unresolved. Deletions cut 1 base from V and 5 bases from J, with 13 bases between. CDR1 and CDR2 (germline): SGHRS, YFSETQ. CDR3 length: 15 residues. CDR3 coding DNA: TGCGCCAGCAGCTTGCTAAACAGTATCCACAATGAGCAGTTCTTC. It encodes CASSLLNSIHNEQFF.

The V call is TRBV24-1, the J call TRBJ2-7; 8 positions match TRBD1. The CDR3 is 14 amino acids. Germline CDR1 and CDR2: KGHDR and SFDVKD. Losses at the gene ends were 7 bases for V and 1 base for J; bases not matched to a gene: 5. Written as DNA, the CDR3 is TGTGCCACCAGGGACAGGGAAAATTCCTACGAGCAGTACTTC. Translating it yields CATRDRENSYEQYF.

The V and J genes are TRBV5-1 and TRBJ1-2; no reliable D call. CDR3 length: 17 amino acids. Germline-derived CDR1 and CDR2 are SGHRS and YFSETQ. V lost 4 bases and J lost 2, with 21 bases in between. CDR3 nucleotides: TGCGCCAGCAGCCCCGCCATCCAGACAAATTGGAACTATGGCTACACCTTC. Its protein is CASSPAIQTNWNYGYTF.

The rearrangement joins TRBV2 to TRBJ1-1, with D unresolved. CDR1 and CDR2 from the germline V gene are SNHLY and FYNNEI. Trimming stripped 1 base from V and 8 bases from J, with 14 bases between. The CDR3 covers 14 residues. The CDR3 region is CASSEGWGGGEAFF. The CDR3 bases are TGTGCCAGCAGTGAAGGTTGGGGAGGAGGGGAAGCTTTCTTT.

The chain combines TRBV5-1 with TRBJ1-1; tentative D call: TRBD1 (5 bases). Germline V gene sequence: CDR1 SGHRS, CDR2 YFSETQ. V lost 3 bases and J 1 base, leaving 25 bases between the germline ends. The CDR3 is 19 amino acids. This chain's CDR3 is CASSSSPPGGLGGNTEAFF. As DNA, the CDR3 is TGCGCCAGCAGCTCGAGCCCGCCTGGGGGGTTGGGTGGGAACACTGAAGCTTTCTTT.

The V and J genes are TRBV18 and TRBJ1-5; TRBD1 matches 8 bases. CDR1 and CDR2 (germline): KGHSH, LQKENI. CDR3 length equals 15 residues. Losses at the gene ends were 2 bases for V and 7 bases for J; bases not matched to a gene: 7. The CDR3 loop is CASSPSTGEYQPQHF. CDR3 in DNA: TGTGCCAGCTCACCATCGACAGGGGAATACCAGCCCCAGCATTTT.

The chain joins TRBV9 to TRBJ1-2, with 8 bases lining up with TRBD1. V dropped 3 bases and J dropped 4; count of bases not matched to a gene: 5. Per the germline V gene, CDR1 is SGDLS and CDR2 is YYNGEE. CDR3 length: 14 amino acids. Here the CDR3 DNA reads TGTGCCAGCAGCGGAGGACAGGGTTTCTATGGCTACACCTTC. Translated: CASSGGQGFYGYTF.

The genes are TRBV2 and TRBJ2-6; TRBD2 aligns across 12 bases. The junction had 7 bases not matched to a gene; V was cut back by 7 bases and J by 3 bases. Germline values: CDR1 SNHLY, CDR2 FYNNEI. The CDR3 spans 17 residues. The DNA of the CDR3 is TGTGCCAGCATTGGCCTAGCGGGGGGGATTGGGGCCAACGTCCTGACTTTC. Its protein product is CASIGLAGGIGANVLTF.

The CDR3 sequence is CASSERTGTRNSPLHF. In DNA form, the CDR3 reads TGTGCCAGCAGTGAAAGGACAGGGACACGTAATTCACCCCTCCACTTT. The chain links TRBV6-1 to TRBJ1-6; 8 positions agree with TRBD1. V was pared by 2 bases and J by 6 bases, with 6 bases of the junction left unmatched. From germline, CDR1 is MNHNS and CDR2 SASEGT. This CDR3 is 16 amino acids long.

In its sample, this clone was seen once. The chain has TRBV5-1 and TRBJ1-1; no clear D gene. Germline V lookup: CDR1 SGHRS, CDR2 YFSETQ. V was trimmed by 0 bases and J by 5 bases, leaving 14 bases between them. The CDR3 loop spans 15 amino acids. Here the CDR3 reads CASSLASFESTEAFF. CDR3 in DNA: TGCGCCAGCAGCTTGGCCTCTTTCGAGTCTACTGAAGCTTTCTTT.